Listed below are T cell receptor beta chains from one sample, sequenced in a study of blood T cell repertoires in COVID-19. Sequencing used immunoSEQ multiplex PCR; TCRdb keeps in-frame clones, though not all of them. The repertoire consists of about 200,000 clones, with approximately 86% occurring once and the leading ten covering over 2.5%. Sequenced sample: peripheral blood. Every receptor here comes from a man aged 55 to 70 with acute or convalescent COVID-19. The CDR3 runs from the conserved cysteine through the conserved F or W.

>TRBV5-6|TRBJ2-1
CASSLPGLAGVSSYNEQFF
>TRBV10-3|TRBJ1-2
CAISEGGGDYGYTF
>TRBV4-1|TRBJ2-7
CASSQDGETGLSYEQYF
>TRBV4-1|TRBJ1-6
CASSPRTPGSGYNSPLHF
>TRBV3-1/TRBV3-2|TRBJ1-4
CASSQGRGQAEKLFF
>TRBV5-3|TRBJ1-1
CARSLEGCSHTEAFF
>TRBV7-3|TRBJ1-1
CASSPGTGGAGNTEAFF
>TRBV25-1|TRBJ2-7
CASSRGQAEGRREQYF
>TRBV10-3|TRBJ1-6
CAIREGQGGSPLHF
>TRBV5-1|TRBJ2-7
CASSLGQGVHEQYF
>TRBV5-4|TRBJ1-2
CASSLEGAGGYTF
>TRBV4-2|TRBJ1-2
CASSPTGGNYGYTF
>TRBV12-3/TRBV12-4|TRBJ1-5
CASGGGRQPQHF
>TRBV5-1|TRBJ2-3
CASSGGLGYTDTQYF
>TRBV18|TRBJ1-3
CASSPPLISGNTIYF
>TRBV2|TRBJ2-3
CASRGSLTDTQYF
>TRBV4-3|TRBJ2-2
CASSQVTVNTGELFF
>TRBV27|TRBJ2-7
CASRRGQGVYEQYF
>TRBV5-1|TRBJ2-6
CASGTGDSGANVLTF
>TRBV7-2|TRBJ1-4
CASSGGTGDGEKLFF
>TRBV5-1|TRBJ1-3
CASSLVPLSGNTIYF
>TRBV15|TRBJ1-1
CATSREDRMGTEAFF
>TRBV9|TRBJ2-5
CASSVPTGGQETQYF
>TRBV28|TRBJ2-7
CATRVWAHNGGAYEQYF
>TRBV6-5|TRBJ1-2
CASTLGPANYGYTF
>TRBV29-1|TRBJ2-3
CSVVSGVADTQYF
>TRBV6-6|TRBJ1-1
CASQPDGLTEAFF
>TRBV28|TRBJ2-3
CASSPPGPGISTDTQYF
>TRBV21-1|TRBJ1-5
CASSKVEAGWYSNQPQHF
>TRBV6-2/TRBV6-3|TRBJ1-4
CASSRRTDPNEKLFF
>TRBV6-5|TRBJ1-6
CASSYRPTGANSPLHF
>TRBV19|TRBJ1-2
CASSRGVGGYGYTF
>TRBV23-1|TRBJ1-2
CASSQKWRGRVKYGYTF
>TRBV2|TRBJ2-3
CASLNAAGLAGGSGTDTQYF
>TRBV3-1/TRBV3-2|TRBJ2-2
CASSQVRGPAGELFF
>TRBV12-3/TRBV12-4|TRBJ2-5
CASSTWANRQYF
>TRBV5-6|TRBJ2-1
CASSSNRGRDYNEQFF
>TRBV6-2/TRBV6-3|TRBJ1-6
CASSSTGTVSSYNSPLHF
>TRBV4-1|TRBJ1-5
CASSQDRDQPQHF
>TRBV2|TRBJ2-5
CASSVLETQYF
>TRBV24-1|TRBJ2-5
CATSDFDSQETQYF
>TRBV9|TRBJ1-1
CASSVAEPGEAFF
>TRBV15|TRBJ1-2
CATSSRRTDSNYGYTF
>TRBV2|TRBJ1-6
CARGGQGDSPLHF
>TRBV5-8|TRBJ2-3
CASSSYRGLTDTQYF
>TRBV19|TRBJ2-1
CASSGRTGEGSKGSYNEQFF
>TRBV5-1|TRBJ2-3
CASSLARAGGDPWTQYF
>TRBV19|TRBJ2-7
CASTPDRGHEQYF
>TRBV7-9|TRBJ2-7
CASSSPGQPYEQYF
>TRBV9|TRBJ2-2
CASSVRDSFSGELFF
>TRBV19|TRBJ2-5
CASSTLAGGETQYF
>TRBV7-2|TRBJ1-5
CASSMRQGNQPQHF
>TRBV19|TRBJ1-5
CASSVTGTGEVSNQPQHF
>TRBV28|TRBJ2-3
CATSRDSTDTQYF
>TRBV5-1|TRBJ1-3
CASSSRTGRSGNTIYF
>TRBV5-4|TRBJ2-7
CASSPTGQGSSYEQYF
>TRBV5-1|TRBJ2-1
CASRRTSGGLEQFF